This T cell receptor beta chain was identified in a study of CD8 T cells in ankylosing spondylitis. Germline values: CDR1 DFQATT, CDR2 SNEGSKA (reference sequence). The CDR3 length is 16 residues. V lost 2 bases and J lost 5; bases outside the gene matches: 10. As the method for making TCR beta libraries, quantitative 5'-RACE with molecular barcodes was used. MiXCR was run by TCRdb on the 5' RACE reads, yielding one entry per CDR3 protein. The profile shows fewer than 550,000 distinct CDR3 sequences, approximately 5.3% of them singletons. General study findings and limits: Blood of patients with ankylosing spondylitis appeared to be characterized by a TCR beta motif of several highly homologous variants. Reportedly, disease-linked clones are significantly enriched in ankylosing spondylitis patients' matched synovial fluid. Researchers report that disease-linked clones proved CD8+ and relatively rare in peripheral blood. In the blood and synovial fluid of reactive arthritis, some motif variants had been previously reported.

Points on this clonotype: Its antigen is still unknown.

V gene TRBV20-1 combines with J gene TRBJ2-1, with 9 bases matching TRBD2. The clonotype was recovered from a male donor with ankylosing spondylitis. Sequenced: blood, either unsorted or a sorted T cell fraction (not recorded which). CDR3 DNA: TGCAGTGCTAGACCCGAGGAGGCTAGCGGGAACAATGAGCAGTTCTTC. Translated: CSARPEEASGNNEQFF.